What follows are 8 T cell receptor beta chains derived from one specimen sequenced in a study of blood T cell repertoires in COVID-19. Profiling relied on immunoSEQ multiplex PCR, and the TCRdb table lists in-frame clones only, not all of them. The sample comprises roughly 300,000 clones, 92% of which are singletons, and about 18% rests with the top ten. The sequenced material came from PBMCs or T cells enriched from blood (not recorded which). The receptors here all came from a woman aged 25-40 years who had recovered from COVID-19.

The rearrangement links TRBV5-4 to TRBJ1-1; the D gene is possibly TRBD1 (5 bases). V shed 1 base and J shed 2 bases, with 12 bases lying between them. CDR3 length equals 15 residues. Germline V lookup: CDR1 SGHNT, CDR2 YYREEE (reference sequence). For the CDR3, the DNA is TGTGCCAGCAGCTTGAGGGGCGGGAGTAACACTGAAGCTTTCTTT. Its translation is CASSLRGGSNTEAFF.

This chain joins TRBV7-2 and TRBJ2-2, with D possibly being TRBD1 (5 bases). This CDR3 contains 15 residues. Trimming took off 3 bases at V and 3 bases at J, with 11 bases between the two ends. The germline V gene has CDR1 SGHTA and CDR2 FQGNSA. The CDR3 protein is CASSFRRVDTGELFF. CDR3 DNA: TGTGCCAGCAGCTTTCGCAGGGTGGACACCGGGGAGCTGTTTTTT.

The chain employs TRBV14 and TRBJ2-3; a weak D match, TRBD2 (5 bases). The CDR3 spans 13 residues. Trimming cost V 4 bases and J 8 bases, with 13 bases left between them. Germline CDR1 reads SGHDN; CDR2 reads FVKESK. DNA for the CDR3: TGTGCCAGCAGCCTTGGTCAGCGGAGTACGCAGTATTTT. Amino acid sequence: CASSLGQRSTQYF. The full variable domain, with the rest looked up from reference TRBV14 and TRBJ2-3, is EAGVTQFPSHSVIEKGQTVTLRCDPISGHDNLYWYRRVMGKEIKFLLHFVKESKQDESGMPNNRFLAERTGGTYSTLKVQPAELEDSGVYFCASSLGQRSTQYFGPGTRLTVL.

The chain joins TRBV27 to TRBJ1-6, with a tentative D call TRBD1 (6 bases). Trimming shortened V by 2 bases and J by 8 bases, and 10 bases separated the two germline ends. The germline CDR1 and CDR2 sequences are MNHEY and SMNVEV (reference sequence). The CDR3 length is 14 residues. The CDR3 sequence is CASSLRGFHSPLHF. The CDR3 DNA reads TGTGCCAGCAGTTTAAGGGGGTTTCATTCACCCCTCCACTTT.

V and J are TRBV28 and TRBJ2-7, with D unclear. The CDR3 length is 13 residues. Germline V gene sequence: CDR1 MDHEN, CDR2 SYDVKM. V was shortened by 6 bases and J by 2 bases, with 11 bases between the two germline ends. DNA for the CDR3: TGTGCCAGCAGCCCATTTCTAACCTACGAGCAGTACTTC. It translates to CASSPFLTYEQYF.

The V call is TRBV7-9, the J call TRBJ1-1; the D gene is possibly TRBD1 (6 bases). With 6 bases removed from V and 1 base from J, the gap between germline ends came to 9 bases. CDR1 and CDR2 from the germline V gene are SEHNR and FQNEAQ (reference sequence). The CDR3 is made up of 13 amino acids. CDR3 in amino acids: CASRGQWNTEAFF. The CDR3, as DNA: TGTGCCAGCAGAGGACAGTGGAACACTGAAGCTTTCTTT.

The J gene is TRBJ2-1, the V gene TRBV12-5; TRBD1 matches at 12 bases. Trimming took 5 bases from V and 7 from J; bases not matched to a gene: 3. Looked up from germline, CDR1 is LGHNT and CDR2 is FRNRAP. The CDR3 covers 14 residues. CDR3 nucleotide sequence: TGTGCTAGTGGTCCGGGACAGGGGGCAAATGAGCAGTTCTTC. Translated, it gives CASGPGQGANEQFF.

The CDR3 here is CASSLGQGTYNSPLHF. The CDR3 coding sequence is TGTGCCAGCAGCTTGGGACAGGGTACATATAATTCACCCCTCCACTTT. The chain links TRBV5-4 to TRBJ1-6; TRBD1 agrees at 7 bases. The CDR3 has 16 residues. Trimming removed 0 bases from V and 4 bases from J; junction bases left unmatched: 4. Germline CDR1 is SGHNT and CDR2 is YYREEE (reference sequence). Full variable domain (outside the CDR3, taken from reference TRBV5-4 and TRBJ1-6): ETGVTQSPTHLIKTRGQQVTLRCSSQSGHNTVSWYQQALGQGPQFIFQYYREEENGRGNFPPRFSGLQFPNYSSELNVNALELDDSALYLCASSLGQGTYNSPLHFGNGTRLTVT.